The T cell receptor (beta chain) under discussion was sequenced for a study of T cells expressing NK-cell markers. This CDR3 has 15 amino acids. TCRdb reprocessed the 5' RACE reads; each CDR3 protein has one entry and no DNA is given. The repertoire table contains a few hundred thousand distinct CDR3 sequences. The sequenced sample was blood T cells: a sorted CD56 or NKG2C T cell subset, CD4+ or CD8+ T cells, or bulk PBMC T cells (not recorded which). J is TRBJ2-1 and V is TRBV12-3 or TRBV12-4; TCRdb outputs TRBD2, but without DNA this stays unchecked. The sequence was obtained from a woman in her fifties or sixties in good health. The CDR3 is CASSPAGPGGNEQFF.